The 17 T cell receptor beta chains presented below share a single source sample, sequenced in a study of T cell changes during pregnancy in multiple sclerosis. The repertoire was sequenced with immunoSEQ multiplex PCR; TCRdb's copy has only in-frame clones and lacks some. The sample gives about 38,000 clones, about 95% of which show up once; 0.3% to 0.45% is in the top ten. Sequencing used CD4+ T cells from peripheral blood mononuclear cells, obtained in the second trimester of pregnancy. These receptors were collected from a female donor with multiple sclerosis, enrolled in a pregnancy study.

The CDR3 loop reads CASREVGGDGYGYTF. As DNA, the CDR3 is TGTGCCAGTAGGGAAGTCGGGGGAGATGGCTATGGCTACACCTTC. The chain employs TRBV19 and TRBJ1-2; a possible D gene is TRBD1 (5 bases). V dropped 6 bases and J dropped 4 bases, with 18 bases sitting between them. CDR3 length equals 15 residues. CDR1 and CDR2 (germline): LNHDA, SQIVND (reference sequence).

This sequence joins TRBV7-3 and TRBJ2-3; TRBD2 aligns across 9 bases. The CDR3 totals 19 residues. The germline CDR1 and CDR2 sequences are SGHTA and FQGTGA. V lost 2 bases and J lost 1; bases outside the gene matches: 13. The CDR3 here is CASSLGVAGVTFGTDTQYF. The CDR3 bases are TGTGCCAGCAGCTTAGGCGTAGCGGGGGTGACGTTCGGCACAGATACGCAGTATTTT.

The chain combines TRBV2 with TRBJ2-5; 13 positions match TRBD2. The germline V gene encodes CDR1 SNHLY and CDR2 FYNNEI. Trimming took 8 bases from V and 3 from J; bases not matched to a gene: 6. The CDR3 is 15 amino acids. The CDR3 nucleotides are TGTGCCAGCCGGGGGGGACTAGCGGGGAAAGAGACCCAGTACTTC. Its translation: CASRGGLAGKETQYF.

This clone appeared a few times. The J gene is TRBJ2-7, the V gene TRBV6-5, with a tentative D call TRBD1 (6 bases). Germline CDR1 and CDR2: MNHEY and SVGAGI. The CDR3 consists of 11 residues. V was shortened by 6 bases and J by 6 bases, with 9 bases between the two germline ends. The CDR3 loop is CASRRGGEQYF. DNA for the CDR3: TGTGCCAGCAGGCGAGGGGGCGAGCAGTACTTC.

The chain recombines TRBV21-1 with TRBJ2-6; TRBD1 is taken as the D call from the table, unchecked against the DNA. TRBV21-1 is given as a pseudogene. This CDR3 is 15 amino acids long. The CDR3 region has the DNA TGTGCCAGCAGCGCACAGGGCTCTGGGGCCAACGTCCTGACTTTC. Residues: CASSAQGSGANVLTF.

The rearrangement links TRBV11-2 to TRBJ2-7, with unresolved D. The ends were cut back, 0 bases at V and 7 bases at J, with 19 bases in the middle. Germline V gene sequence: CDR1 SGHAT, CDR2 FQNNGV. The CDR3 consists of 16 residues. CDR3 protein: CASSLDFRSWAGEQYF. The CDR3 nucleotides are TGTGCCAGCAGCTTAGATTTTCGGTCATGGGCTGGAGAGCAGTACTTC. Variable domain in full (rest from reference TRBV11-2 and TRBJ2-7): EAGVAQSPRYKIIEKRQSVAFWCNPISGHATLYWYQQILGQGPKLLIQFQNNGVVDDSQLPKDRFSAERLKGVDSTLKIQPAKLEDSAVYLCASSLDFRSWAGEQYFGPGTRLTVT.

V and J are TRBV28 and TRBJ2-7; the D gene is possibly TRBD1 (5 bases). The germline V gene encodes CDR1 MDHEN and CDR2 SYDVKM. The CDR3 loop spans 13 amino acids. The V and J ends lost 6 bases and 2 bases respectively, with 11 bases between them. In nucleotides, the CDR3 is TGTGCCAGCAGGAACAGGATCACCTACGAGCAGTACTTC. It is translated as CASRNRITYEQYF.

This clone has a single count. The V gene is TRBV5-4, the J gene TRBJ2-3; D is unresolved. The CDR3 runs 14 residues. CDR1 is SGHNT and CDR2 is YYREEE in the germline V gene (reference sequence). Trimming took 2 bases from V and 0 from J, leaving 7 bases between them. The CDR3 protein is CASSFSPSTDTQYF. The CDR3 DNA is TGTGCCAGCAGCTTCAGTCCTAGCACAGATACGCAGTATTTT.

This clone is a singleton in its sample. The chain links TRBV4-1 to TRBJ2-3; 7 bases are shared with TRBD2. The CDR3 has 14 amino acids. Germline V CDR1 and CDR2: MGHRA, YSYEKL. V was pared by 5 bases and J by 9 bases, with 11 bases of the junction left unmatched. The CDR3 DNA follows: TGCGCCAGCAGCGGAGTGGGGACTATGGACACGCAGTATTTT. It specifies CASSGVGTMDTQYF.

The gene calls are TRBV27 and TRBJ1-5; D is unclear. Deletions cut 5 bases from V and 5 bases from J, with 16 bases between. The CDR3 is 15 residues long. CDR1 and CDR2 (germline): MNHEY, SMNVEV (reference sequence). The DNA of the CDR3 is TGTGCCAGCAGTCCCTCCTCCCCAGTTTATCAGCCCCAGCATTTT. Translation: CASSPSSPVYQPQHF.

The V call is TRBV19, the J call TRBJ1-1; maybe TRBD1 (5 bases). The V gene lost 6 bases and the J gene lost 1 base, with 9 bases spanning the gap. CDR3 length equals 13 residues. Looked up from germline, CDR1 is LNHDA and CDR2 is SQIVND (reference sequence). CDR3 sequence: CASRFGGNTEAFF. The DNA of the CDR3 is TGTGCCAGTAGGTTCGGGGGGAACACTGAAGCTTTCTTT.

This clone has only one observation. The chain is built from TRBV28 and TRBJ2-7, with a possible D match to TRBD1 (6 bases). The CDR3 runs to 14 residues. CDR1 is MDHEN and CDR2 is SYDVKM in the germline V gene. Trimming shortened V by 4 bases and J by 0 bases, and 10 bases separated the two germline ends. This CDR3 reads CASSSRDISYEQYF. The CDR3 nucleotides read TGTGCCAGCAGTTCCCGGGACATCTCCTACGAGCAGTACTTC.

The chain carries TRBV7-8 and TRBJ2-1; 10 nucleotides align to TRBD1. CDR1 is SGHVS and CDR2 is FQNEAQ in the germline V gene. V dropped 5 bases and J dropped 14; count of bases not matched to a gene: 6. The CDR3 extends over 12 amino acids. CDR3 bases: TGTGCCAGCAGCCCCGCGGACAGGGGGAAGTTCTTC. Protein product: CASSPADRGKFF. Based on the CDR3 plus reference TRBV7-8 and TRBJ2-1, the full variable domain is GAGVSQSPRYKVAKRGQDVALRCDPISGHVSLFWYQQALGQGPEFLTYFQNEAQLDKSGLPSDRFFAERPEGSVSTLKIQRTQQEDSAVYLCASSPADRGKFFGPGTRLTVL.

The chain recombines TRBV4-3 with TRBJ2-7; 8 bases fit TRBD2. With 2 bases clipped from V and 1 base from J, the junction kept 1 base outside the gene matches. Germline CDR1 and CDR2: LGHNA and YSLEER. CDR3 length equals 14 residues. This CDR3 reads CASSQSGGSYEQYF. CDR3 sequence (DNA): TGCGCCAGCAGCCAATCGGGGGGGTCCTACGAGCAGTACTTC.

V is TRBV4-3 and J is TRBJ2-5, with D perhaps matching TRBD2 (7 bases). CDR3 length: 15 residues. Germline V gene sequence: CDR1 LGHNA, CDR2 YSLEER. The V and J ends lost 4 bases and 2 bases respectively, with 14 bases between them. The CDR3 sequence: CASSRGGARQETQYF. CDR3 DNA sequence: TGCGCCAGCAGCCGTGGGGGGGCTAGACAAGAGACCCAGTACTTC.

The chain couples TRBV5-4 to TRBJ2-1; 9 bases are a match to TRBD2. V shed 4 bases and J 3 bases; nucleotides not matched to a gene: 8. CDR3 length: 16 residues. Germline V gene lookup returns CDR1 SGHNT and CDR2 YYREEE (reference sequence). CDR3: CASSKTGTSRYNEQFF. The CDR3 DNA sequence: TGTGCCAGCAGCAAGACCGGGACTAGCCGCTACAATGAGCAGTTCTTC.

The genes are TRBV7-2 and TRBJ1-1; TRBD1 aligns across 7 bases. The J segment lost 1 base and the V segment lost 5 bases, leaving 7 bases of the junction unmatched. Per the germline V gene, CDR1 is SGHTA and CDR2 is FQGNSA. CDR3 size: 15 residues. The CDR3 region has the DNA TGTGCCAGCAGCATCTGGACAGGCCAGAACACTGAAGCTTTCTTT. Protein: CASSIWTGQNTEAFF.